A selection of T cell receptor beta chains follows, all from one sample in a study of long-term antiretroviral therapy in people with HIV. TCRdb's table, derived via immunoSEQ multiplex PCR, lists solely in-frame clones and lacks some. The repertoire consists of fewer than 25,000 clones, with 90% to 95% occurring once and the leading ten covering roughly 2.2%. Sequences were derived from unsorted PBMCs, sampled about 4.9 years after starting antiretroviral therapy. The receptors here all came from a woman aged 45-65 years with HIV. Each CDR3 is given with its conserved first and last residue. Each record gives: J gene, clone size, V gene, D gene, CDR3 DNA, CDR3 protein. A D gene is named only where the DNA matches it firmly. Clone size is not always given. Where it is, it says once, few, many or a class for expanded clones.

J gene: TRBJ2-1
clone size: once
V gene: TRBV6-5
D gene: -
CDR3 DNA: TGTGCCAGCAGTTACTCGAGACTCGCCTACAATGAGCAGTTCTTC
CDR3 protein: CASSYSRLAYNEQFF

J gene: TRBJ2-1
clone size: -
V gene: TRBV16
D gene: TRBD2
CDR3 DNA: TGTGCCAGCAGCCAGTACCGTGTTAGCGGGTACAATGAGCAGTTCTTC
CDR3 protein: CASSQYRVSGYNEQFF

J gene: TRBJ2-5
clone size: -
V gene: TRBV6-5
D gene: -
CDR3 DNA: TGTGCCAGCAGTGAGTGGGACCAAGAGACCCAGTACTTC
CDR3 protein: CASSEWDQETQYF

J gene: TRBJ2-1
clone size: once
V gene: TRBV5-8
D gene: -
CDR3 DNA: TGTGCCAGCAGCTTGAACGGGGGTGAGCAGTTCTTC
CDR3 protein: CASSLNGGEQFF

J gene: TRBJ2-5
clone size: -
V gene: TRBV7-6
D gene: -
CDR3 DNA: TGTGCCAGCAGCCTACCGCGAGCGACAGGGAGGGCGGAGACCCAGTACTTC
CDR3 protein: CASSLPRATGRAETQYF

J gene: TRBJ2-2
clone size: -
V gene: TRBV9
D gene: TRBD2
CDR3 DNA: TGTGCCAGCAGCGCGACCTCCGGGACTAGCCTTAGGGGGGAGCTGTTTTTT
CDR3 protein: CASSATSGTSLRGELFF

J gene: TRBJ1-3
clone size: -
V gene: TRBV7-2
D gene: -
CDR3 DNA: TGTGCCAGCAGCTTAGGGGTGTCTGGAAACACCATATATTTT
CDR3 protein: CASSLGVSGNTIYF

J gene: TRBJ2-1
clone size: -
V gene: TRBV6-7
D gene: -
CDR3 DNA: TGTGCCAGCAGATTGGGGGTGAGCTCCTACAATGAGCAGTTCTTC
CDR3 protein: CASRLGVSSYNEQFF

J gene: TRBJ2-5
clone size: -
V gene: TRBV7-8
D gene: -
CDR3 DNA: TGTGCCAGCAGCTTAGCTTACCAAGAGACCCAGTACTTC
CDR3 protein: CASSLAYQETQYF

J gene: TRBJ2-3
clone size: -
V gene: TRBV25-1
D gene: TRBD2
CDR3 DNA: TGTGCCAGCGGGGCCCCCAGCGGGAGTATTACAGATACGCAGTATTTT
CDR3 protein: CASGAPSGSITDTQYF

J gene: TRBJ1-2
clone size: -
V gene: TRBV5-6
D gene: -
CDR3 DNA: TGTGCCAGCAGCCCTGGGGGCTCCATCTATGGCTACACCTTC
CDR3 protein: CASSPGGSIYGYTF

J gene: TRBJ1-2
clone size: -
V gene: TRBV6-1
D gene: TRBD1
CDR3 DNA: TGTGCCAGCAGGACAGGGGAGGACTATGGCTACACCTTC
CDR3 protein: CASRTGEDYGYTF

J gene: TRBJ2-7
clone size: once
V gene: TRBV29-1
D gene: TRBD1
CDR3 DNA: TGCAGCGCGACAGGGGACTACGAGCAGTACTTC
CDR3 protein: CSATGDYEQYF

J gene: TRBJ2-3
clone size: -
V gene: TRBV5-6
D gene: -
CDR3 DNA: TGTGCCAGCAGCTTGGACATCGGCACAGATACGCAGTATTTT
CDR3 protein: CASSLDIGTDTQYF

J gene: TRBJ2-1
clone size: -
V gene: TRBV6-5
D gene: TRBD2
CDR3 DNA: TGTGCCAGCCAGCGGGGAGGTTACAATGAGCAGTTCTTC
CDR3 protein: CASQRGGYNEQFF

J gene: TRBJ2-4
clone size: -
V gene: TRBV5-1
D gene: TRBD2
CDR3 DNA: TGCGCCAGCAGCTTAGCGGGAGGGGACAAAAACATTCAGTACTTC
CDR3 protein: CASSLAGGDKNIQYF

J gene: TRBJ2-1
clone size: -
V gene: TRBV7-2
D gene: TRBD2
CDR3 DNA: TGTGCCAGCAGCAACCTAGCGGGAATCAATGAGCAGTTCTTC
CDR3 protein: CASSNLAGINEQFF

J gene: TRBJ2-5
clone size: -
V gene: TRBV28
D gene: TRBD1
CDR3 DNA: TGTGCCAGCAGTGCTTCCGAGACAGGGGGCGGGGAGACCCAGTACTTC
CDR3 protein: CASSASETGGGETQYF

J gene: TRBJ1-1
clone size: -
V gene: TRBV7-9
D gene: TRBD1
CDR3 DNA: TGTGCCAGCAGCACACAGGGGGCGATGAACACTGAAGCTTTCTTT
CDR3 protein: CASSTQGAMNTEAFF